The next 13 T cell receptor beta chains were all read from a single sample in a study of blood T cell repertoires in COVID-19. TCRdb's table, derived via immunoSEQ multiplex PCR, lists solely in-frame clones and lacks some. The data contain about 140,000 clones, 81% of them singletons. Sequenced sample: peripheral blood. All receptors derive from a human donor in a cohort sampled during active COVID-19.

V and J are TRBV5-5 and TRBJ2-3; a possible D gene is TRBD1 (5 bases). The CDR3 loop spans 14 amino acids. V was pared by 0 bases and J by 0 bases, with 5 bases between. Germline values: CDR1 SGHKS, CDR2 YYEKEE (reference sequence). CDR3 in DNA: TGTGCCAGCAGCTTGGGGGGCAGCACAGATACGCAGTATTTT. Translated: CASSLGGSTDTQYF.

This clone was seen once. This chain's CDR3 is CASSYATGWETQYF. The DNA for the CDR3 is TGTGCCAGCAGTTACGCGACAGGGTGGGAGACCCAGTACTTC. The chain couples TRBV6-2 or TRBV6-3 to TRBJ2-5; 7 bases are shared with TRBD1. V lost 2 bases to trimming and J lost 5 bases; unmatched junction nucleotides: 5. The CDR3 length is 14 residues. The germline CDR1 and CDR2 sequences are MNHEY and SVGEGT.

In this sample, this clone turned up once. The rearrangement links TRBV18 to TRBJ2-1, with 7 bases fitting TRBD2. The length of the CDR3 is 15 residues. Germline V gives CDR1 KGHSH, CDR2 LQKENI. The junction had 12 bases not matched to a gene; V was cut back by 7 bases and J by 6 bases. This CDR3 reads CASYTLAIPSNEQFF. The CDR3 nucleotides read TGTGCCAGCTACACACTAGCGATTCCGTCCAATGAGCAGTTCTTC. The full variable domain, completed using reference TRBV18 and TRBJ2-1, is NAGVMQNPRHLVRRRGQEARLRCSPMKGHSHVYWYRQLPEEGLKFMVYLQKENIIDESGMPKERFSAEFPKEGPSILRIQQVVRGDSAAYFCASYTLAIPSNEQFFGPGTRLTVL.

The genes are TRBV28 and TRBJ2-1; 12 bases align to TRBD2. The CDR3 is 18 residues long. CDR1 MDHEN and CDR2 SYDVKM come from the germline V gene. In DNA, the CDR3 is TGTGCATCCACCCCACTAGCGGGAGGTATGTTAGGTTACAATGAGCAGTTCTTC. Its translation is CASTPLAGGMLGYNEQFF.

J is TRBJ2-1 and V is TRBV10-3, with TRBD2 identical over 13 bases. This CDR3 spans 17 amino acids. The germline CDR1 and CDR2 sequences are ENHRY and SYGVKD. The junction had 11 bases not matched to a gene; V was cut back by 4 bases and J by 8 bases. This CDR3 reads CAISGPWTSGSSHEQFF. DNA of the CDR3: TGTGCCATCAGTGGACCTTGGACTAGCGGGAGTTCCCATGAGCAGTTCTTC.

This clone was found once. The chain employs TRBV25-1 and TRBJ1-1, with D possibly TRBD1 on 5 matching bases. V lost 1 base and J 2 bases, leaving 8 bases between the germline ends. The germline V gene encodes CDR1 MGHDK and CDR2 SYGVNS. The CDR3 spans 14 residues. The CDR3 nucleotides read TGTGCCAGCAGTGAATTGGGGGGAAACACTGAAGCTTTCTTT. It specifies CASSELGGNTEAFF.

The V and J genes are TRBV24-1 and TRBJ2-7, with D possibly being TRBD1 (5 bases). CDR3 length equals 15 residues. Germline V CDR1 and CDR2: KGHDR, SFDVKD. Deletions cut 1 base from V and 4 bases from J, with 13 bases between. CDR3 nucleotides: TGTGCCACCAGTGATTTTGGCAGGGTGTGTTACGAGCAGTACTTC. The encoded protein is CATSDFGRVCYEQYF.

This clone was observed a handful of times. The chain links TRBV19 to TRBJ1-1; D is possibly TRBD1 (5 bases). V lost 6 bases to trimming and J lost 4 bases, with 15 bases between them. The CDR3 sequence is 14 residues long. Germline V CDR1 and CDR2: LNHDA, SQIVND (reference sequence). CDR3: CASSLTGDGTEAFF. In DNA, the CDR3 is TGTGCCAGTAGCCTAACAGGAGACGGCACTGAAGCTTTCTTT.

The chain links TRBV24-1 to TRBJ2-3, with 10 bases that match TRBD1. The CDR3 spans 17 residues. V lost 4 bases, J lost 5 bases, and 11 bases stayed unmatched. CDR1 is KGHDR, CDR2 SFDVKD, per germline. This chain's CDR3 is CATSDPLRTGGLDTQYF. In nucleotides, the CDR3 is TGTGCCACCAGTGACCCACTCAGGACAGGGGGATTAGATACGCAGTATTTT.

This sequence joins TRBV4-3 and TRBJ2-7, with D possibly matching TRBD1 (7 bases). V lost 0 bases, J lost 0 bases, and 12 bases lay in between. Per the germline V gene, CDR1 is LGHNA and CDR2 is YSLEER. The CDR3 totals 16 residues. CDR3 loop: CASSQDRGTDSYEQYF. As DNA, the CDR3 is TGCGCCAGCAGCCAAGATCGCGGGACAGACTCCTACGAGCAGTACTTC.

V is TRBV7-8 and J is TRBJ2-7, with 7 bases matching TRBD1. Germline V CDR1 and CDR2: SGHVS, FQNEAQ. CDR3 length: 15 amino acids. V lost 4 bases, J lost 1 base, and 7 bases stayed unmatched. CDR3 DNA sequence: TGTGCCAGCAGCTCCACAGGGGTCACATCCTACGAGCAGTACTTC. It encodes CASSSTGVTSYEQYF.

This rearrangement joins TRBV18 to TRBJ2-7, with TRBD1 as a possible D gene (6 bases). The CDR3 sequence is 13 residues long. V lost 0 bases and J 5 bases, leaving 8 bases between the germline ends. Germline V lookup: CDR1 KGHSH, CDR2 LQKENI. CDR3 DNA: TGTGCCAGCTCACCACCGTCAGGGGACGAGCAGTACTTC. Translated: CASSPPSGDEQYF.

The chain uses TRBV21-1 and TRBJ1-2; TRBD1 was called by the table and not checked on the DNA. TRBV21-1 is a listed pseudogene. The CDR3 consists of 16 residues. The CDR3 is CASTPIRQGESDGYTF. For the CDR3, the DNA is TGTGCCAGCACCCCTATTCGACAGGGGGAGAGTGATGGCTACACCTTC.